Listed here are 22 T cell receptor beta chains from one sample, sequenced in a study of cytomegalovirus exposure and HLA in healthy donors. PCR involved 60 Vbeta and 13 Jbeta primers. The data were produced by immunoSEQ multiplex PCR, yet TCRdb's version contains in-frame clones alone and is incomplete. The data show 40,000 to 50,000 clones, and the top ten clones hold approximately 1.3%. The specimen was PBMCs. The source of these receptors is a man under 40 in good health and CMV-seronegative.

J is TRBJ1-6 and V is TRBV4-3; TRBD1 might be the D (5 bases). This CDR3 is built from 15 residues. The V end lost 0 bases, the J end lost 7 bases, and 10 bases lay between the germline ends. Germline CDR1 is LGHNA and CDR2 is YSLEER. For the CDR3, the DNA is TGCGCCAGCAGCCAAGATGCAGGGATCAATTCACCCCTCCACTTT. Its translation: CASSQDAGINSPLHF.

J is TRBJ2-4 and V is TRBV7-2, with D perhaps matching TRBD2 (6 bases). This CDR3 comprises 18 residues. Germline-derived CDR1 and CDR2 are SGHTA and FQGNSA. V was trimmed by 5 bases and J by 0 bases, leaving 20 bases between them. The CDR3 reads CASSLRPGTPLAKNIQYF. CDR3 in DNA: TGTGCCAGCAGCCTGCGTCCCGGGACTCCTCTAGCCAAAAACATTCAGTACTTC.

This sequence joins TRBV7-9 and TRBJ2-5; D remains unclear. The CDR3 runs 14 residues. With 0 bases removed from V and 3 bases from J, the gap between germline ends came to 8 bases. Germline V gene sequence: CDR1 SEHNR, CDR2 FQNEAQ (reference sequence). The CDR3 reads CASSLASTKETQYF. The DNA for the CDR3 is TGTGCCAGCAGCTTAGCGAGTACTAAAGAGACCCAGTACTTC.

The chain uses TRBV4-3 and TRBJ1-1, with D uncertain. Trimming pared 0 bases from V and 6 bases from J, leaving 14 bases between. CDR1 is LGHNA, CDR2 YSLEER, per germline. There are 15 residues in the CDR3. Here the CDR3 DNA reads TGCGCCAGCAGCCAAGATGGAAGGGAGAATGCTGAAGCTTTCTTT. This codes for CASSQDGRENAEAFF.

In DNA, the CDR3 is TGTGCCAGCAGCTTGGGGAGCGGGAGGGCGGCCACCGGGGAGCTGTTTTTT. The encoded protein is CASSLGSGRAATGELFF. The J gene is TRBJ2-2, the V gene TRBV5-6; 10 nucleotides match TRBD2. Trimming cost V 0 bases and J 4 bases; bases outside gene matches: 6. The CDR3 is made up of 17 amino acids. From germline, CDR1 is SGHDT and CDR2 YYEEEE.

The chain is built from TRBV18 and TRBJ1-1, with D possibly matching TRBD1 (6 bases). The CDR3 sequence is 15 residues long. Germline V CDR1 and CDR2: KGHSH, LQKENI. The ends were cut back, 2 bases at V and 5 bases at J, with 15 bases in the middle. CDR3 loop: CASSPGSGDRTEAFF. CDR3 nucleotides: TGTGCCAGCTCACCAGGGTCAGGGGATAGGACTGAAGCTTTCTTT.

Of note for this clone: A read error may account for a junction end that differs from germline. The J gene is TRBJ1-6, the V gene TRBV7-7, with 8 bases lining up with TRBD1. The CDR3 has 16 amino acids. CDR1 and CDR2 (germline): SSHAT, FNYEAQ (reference sequence). The CDR3 loop reads CASSLDDRGVYSPLHF. The CDR3 region has the DNA TGTGCTAGCAGCTTAGATGACAGGGGAGTCTATTCACCCCTCCACTTT. Filled out from reference TRBV7-7 and TRBJ1-6, the complete variable domain reads GAGVSQSPRYKVTKRGQDVTLRCDPISSHATLYWYQQALGQGPEFLTYFNYEAQPDKSGLPSDRFSAERPEGSISTLTIQRTEQRDSAMYRCASSLDDRGVYSPLHFGNGTRLTVT.

V is TRBV6-5 and J is TRBJ2-3; 8 nucleotides agree with TRBD2. Germline loops: CDR1 MNHEY, CDR2 SVGAGI. V was pared by 6 bases and J by 8 bases, with 10 bases of the junction left unmatched. The CDR3 is made up of 14 amino acids. CDR3 sequence (DNA): TGTGCCAGCAGAGAACGACTAGCGTCAACTACGCAGTATTTT. Its protein is CASRERLASTTQYF.

The gene calls are TRBV5-4 and TRBJ1-1; D might be TRBD1 (6 bases). Looked up from germline, CDR1 is SGHNT and CDR2 is YYREEE (reference sequence). The CDR3 is made up of 15 amino acids. V lost 4 bases and J 6 bases, leaving 19 bases between the germline ends. In nucleotides, the CDR3 is TGTGCCAGCAGCCCAGCGGGGGCGGCTACCGCTGAAGCTTTCTTT. It is translated as CASSPAGAATAEAFF.

The chain joins TRBV30 to TRBJ2-5; no clear D gene. CDR1 and CDR2 (germline): GTSNPN, SVGIG (reference sequence). The V gene lost 4 bases and the J gene lost 5 bases, with 8 bases spanning the gap. The CDR3 runs to 11 residues. CDR3 protein: CAWNARETQYF. CDR3 nucleotide sequence: TGTGCCTGGAATGCTAGGGAGACCCAGTACTTC.

The chain has TRBV30 and TRBJ1-6; D gene unclear. The V and J ends lost 4 bases and 4 bases respectively, with 14 bases between them. The CDR3 is made up of 15 amino acids. Germline CDR1 GTSNPN, CDR2 SVGIG (reference sequence). Here the CDR3 DNA reads TGTGCCTGGACCCGTTATGGGGAGTATAATTCACCCCTCCACTTT. Its translation is CAWTRYGEYNSPLHF.

The chain uses TRBV7-2 and TRBJ2-7; TRBD2 agrees at 8 bases. Trimming at V came to 3 bases and at J to 7 bases, leaving 8 bases not matched to a gene. This CDR3 spans 14 amino acids. Germline V gene lookup returns CDR1 SGHTA and CDR2 FQGNSA. The CDR3 here is CASSFEAGVGEQYF. The CDR3 DNA follows: TGTGCCAGCAGCTTTGAAGCGGGAGTGGGGGAGCAGTACTTC.

This chain uses TRBV7-9 with TRBJ2-7; D not certain. CDR3 length equals 11 residues. Trimming shortened V by 2 bases and J by 5 bases, and 4 bases separated the two germline ends. Germline CDR1 is SEHNR and CDR2 is FQNEAQ (reference sequence). The CDR3 bases are TGTGCCAGCAGCTTAAGCCACGAGCAGTACTTC. It is translated as CASSLSHEQYF. The whole variable domain, remainder taken from reference TRBV7-9 and TRBJ2-7, is DTGVSQNPRHKITKRGQNVTFRCDPISEHNRLYWYRQTLGQGPEFLTYFQNEAQLEKSRLLSDRFSAERPKGSFSTLEIQRTEQGDSAMYLCASSLSHEQYFGPGTRLTVT.

The CDR3: CASSLARGSGRLTYEQYF. CDR3 sequence (DNA): TGTGCCAGCAGCTTAGCGCGCGGTAGCGGGAGACTGACCTACGAGCAGTACTTC. J is TRBJ2-5 and V is TRBV7-8, with 9 bases matching TRBD2. The DNA end lines up better with TRBJ2-7; the J call may be wrong. The CDR3 covers 18 residues. Germline lookup yields CDR1 SGHVS and CDR2 FQNEAQ.

The chain carries TRBV6-5 and TRBJ1-4; D might be TRBD1 (6 bases). The germline V gene encodes CDR1 MNHEY and CDR2 SVGAGI. This CDR3 region has 15 residues. Trimming stripped 3 bases from V and 6 bases from J, with 14 bases between. This CDR3 is CASSYTQGGDEKLFF. CDR3 nucleotide sequence: TGTGCCAGCAGTTATACACAGGGAGGGGATGAAAAACTGTTTTTT.

The V call is TRBV29-1, the J call TRBJ2-4; perhaps TRBD2 as D (6 bases). CDR3 length equals 17 residues. With 4 bases removed from V and 4 bases from J, the gap between germline ends came to 23 bases. From germline, CDR1 is SQVTM and CDR2 ANQGSEA. The CDR3 region is CSVVVGGVRGGKNIQYF. CDR3 in DNA: TGCAGCGTTGTTGTAGGCGGGGTTCGGGGTGGGAAAAACATTCAGTACTTC.

The chain links TRBV27 to TRBJ1-5; TRBD1 matches at 7 bases. Germline trimming cut 5 bases from V and 0 bases from J; bases unmatched to any gene: 4. This CDR3 is 15 amino acids long. In germline, CDR1 is MNHEY, CDR2 SMNVEV (reference sequence). CDR3 nucleotide sequence: TGTGCCAGCAGTCCTGGGACAGTTAGCAATCAGCCCCAGCATTTT. This sequence encodes CASSPGTVSNQPQHF.

This chain connects TRBV9 to TRBJ2-5, with a weak D call TRBD1 (6 bases). This CDR3 is 16 amino acids long. Germline CDR1 and CDR2: SGDLS and YYNGEE. The germline V and J ends were trimmed by 4 bases and 5 bases, with 21 bases remaining between them. DNA of the CDR3: TGTGCCAGCAGCCCCTACAGGGAACCCCTTGGGGAGACCCAGTACTTC. It yields the protein CASSPYREPLGETQYF.

This chain joins TRBV5-1 and TRBJ1-2; 9 bases fit TRBD1. The CDR3 extends over 14 amino acids. With 4 bases clipped from V and 3 bases from J, the junction kept 4 bases outside the gene matches. Germline CDR1 is SGHRS and CDR2 is YFSETQ. The CDR3 sequence is CASSLGQGDYGYTF. CDR3 nucleotides: TGCGCCAGCAGCCTGGGACAGGGAGACTATGGCTACACCTTC.

The chain links TRBV4-1 to TRBJ1-2; D gene unclear. The CDR3 is made up of 16 amino acids. V lost 2 bases and J lost 4, with 17 bases in between. Per germline, CDR1 MGHRA and CDR2 YSYEKL. Written as DNA, the CDR3 is TGCGCCAGCAGCCAATATGAGCCTTCCACCCTCTATGGCTACACCTTC. It is translated as CASSQYEPSTLYGYTF.

The V call is TRBV7-2, the J call TRBJ2-7, with TRBD2 matching 12 bases. Looked up from germline, CDR1 is SGHTA and CDR2 is FQGNSA. The CDR3 covers 16 residues. Losses at the gene ends were 5 bases for V and 2 bases for J; bases not matched to a gene: 7. The DNA of the CDR3 is TGTGCCAGCAGCCCCTGGACTAGCGGGAAAACCTACGAGCAGTACTTC. Protein sequence: CASSPWTSGKTYEQYF.

Here the CDR3 reads CATSSWGGSEAFF. The CDR3 bases are TGTGCCACCAGCAGTTGGGGGGGCTCTGAAGCTTTCTTT. V is TRBV15 and J is TRBJ1-1; D is perhaps TRBD1 (6 bases). The length of the CDR3 is 13 residues. Trimming took 3 bases from V and 6 from J, leaving 11 bases between them. The V gene's germline CDR1 is LNHNV and CDR2 YYDKDF (reference sequence).